Below are 21 T cell receptor beta chains sequenced from a single sample in a study of CD8 T cells in ankylosing spondylitis. Each CDR3 protein gets one entry after TCRdb re-called the 5' RACE reads with MiXCR. The sample lists roughly 230,000 distinct CDR3 sequences, under 12% seen once, with about 3% in the top ten. Sequencing was carried out using blood, either unsorted or a sorted T cell fraction (not recorded which). The receptors were sampled from a male donor with ankylosing spondylitis or in good health (not recorded which).

This chain uses TRBV20-1 with TRBJ2-3, with D tentatively TRBD1 (5 bases). The CDR3 covers 15 residues. V lost 6 bases to trimming and J lost 0 bases, with 16 bases between them. The germline V gene encodes CDR1 DFQATT and CDR2 SNEGSKA (reference sequence). The CDR3 reads CSATNGARSTDTQYF. The CDR3 DNA sequence: TGCAGTGCCACCAATGGGGCTCGGAGCACAGATACGCAGTATTTT.

This clonotype was seen at least ten times. The chain employs TRBV19 and TRBJ2-1; D is perhaps TRBD1 (6 bases). Germline loops: CDR1 LNHDA, CDR2 SQIVND (reference sequence). There are 13 residues in the CDR3. The V end lost 1 base, the J end lost 7 bases, and 8 bases lay between the germline ends. CDR3 in amino acids: CASSIVQGNEQFF. The CDR3 nucleotides are TGTGCCAGTAGTATAGTCCAGGGGAATGAGCAGTTCTTC.

V gene TRBV20-1 combines with J gene TRBJ1-4; no reliable D call. The CDR3 sequence is 12 residues long. V was clipped by 2 bases and J by 10 bases, with 11 bases between them. Germline CDR1 is DFQATT and CDR2 is SNEGSKA (reference sequence). The CDR3 region has the DNA TGCAGTGCTAGATCCCATATCTCAAAACTGTTTTTT. This codes for CSARSHISKLFF.

This clonotype showed up many times. V and J are TRBV7-2 and TRBJ1-2; D might be TRBD1 (6 bases). Germline V lookup: CDR1 SGHTA, CDR2 FQGNSA. This CDR3 is built from 15 residues. Trimming left V 1 base short and J 4 bases short, with 13 bases between. The CDR3 reads CASSLDLGAGYGYTF. The CDR3, as DNA: TGTGCCAGCAGCTTAGATCTGGGGGCGGGCTATGGCTACACCTTC.

This clonotype has at least ten counts. This chain connects TRBV24-1 to TRBJ1-3, with 7 bases that match TRBD1. J lost 0 bases, V lost 6 bases, and 13 bases had no gene match. The germline gives CDR1 KGHDR, CDR2 SFDVKD. CDR3 length: 18 amino acids. CDR3 DNA: TGTGCCACCAGTCCGATGCCCCCGACAGGGAGCTCTGGAAACACCATATATTTT. Its protein is CATSPMPPTGSSGNTIYF.

This clonotype was recorded many times. V and J are TRBV12-3 or TRBV12-4 and TRBJ1-5, with no clear D. With 9 bases removed from V and 0 bases from J, the gap between germline ends came to 12 bases. The CDR3 length is 14 residues. The CDR3 DNA sequence: TGTGCCAGTACCCGGGTTTATAGCAATCAGCCCCAGCATTTT. Translating it yields CASTRVYSNQPQHF.

This clonotype was counted at least ten times. The rearrangement links TRBV11-3 to TRBJ2-2, with 7 positions matching TRBD2. V lost 7 bases, J lost 4 bases, and 18 bases stayed unmatched. CDR1 SGHNT and CDR2 YENEEA come from the germline V gene. The CDR3 has 18 residues. The DNA of the CDR3 is TGTGCCAGCACCCCTGGGGCGGGAGAACCCCCAGGCACCGGGGAGCTGTTTTTT. As protein: CASTPGAGEPPGTGELFF. Looking up the rest from reference TRBV11-3 and TRBJ2-2 gives the full variable domain: EAGVVQSPRYKIIEKKQPVAFWCNPISGHNTLYWYLQNLGQGPELLIRYENEEAVDDSQLPKDRFSAERLKGVDSTLKIQPAELGDSAVYLCASTPGAGEPPGTGELFFGEGSRLTVL.

This clonotype was counted between two and nine times. This chain's CDR3 is CASSELRGGNYNEQFF. CDR3 DNA sequence: TGTGCCAGCAGTGAATTGCGGGGGGGAAACTACAATGAGCAGTTCTTC. The V gene is TRBV6-1, the J gene TRBJ2-1; TRBD2 matches 9 bases. V trimming: 2 bases; J trimming: 3 bases; junction bases outside the gene matches: 5. The germline CDR1 and CDR2 sequences are MNHNS and SASEGT. The CDR3 sequence is 16 residues long.

The genes are TRBV20-1 and TRBJ2-1; tentatively, D is TRBD1 (6 bases). The CDR3 length is 13 residues. V was pared by 5 bases and J by 6 bases, with 14 bases between. Germline loops: CDR1 DFQATT, CDR2 SNEGSKA (reference sequence). CDR3 loop: CSAFGGGLNEQFF. CDR3 nucleotide sequence: TGCAGTGCTTTTGGGGGCGGGCTCAATGAGCAGTTCTTC.

A remark on this clonotype: A much larger clone differs by one base, so this may be a read error. V and J are TRBV29-1 and TRBJ1-1; TRBD1 aligns across 9 bases. Germline CDR1 reads SQVTM; CDR2 reads ANQGSEA. The CDR3 contains 13 residues. CDR3 residues: CNVEATGGTEAFF. The CDR3 DNA sequence: TGCAACGTTGAAGCGACAGGGGGCACTGAAGCTTTCTTT.

There are many counts of this clonotype. The chain employs TRBV12-3 or TRBV12-4 and TRBJ1-5; 7 bases match TRBD1. The junction had 6 bases not matched to a gene; V was cut back by 7 bases and J by 3 bases. The CDR3 loop spans 14 amino acids. For the CDR3, the DNA is TGTGCCAGCACCAACAGGGGTCTCAATCAGCCCCAGCATTTT. It yields the protein CASTNRGLNQPQHF.

This clonotype appeared once. The CDR3 DNA reads as TGTGCCAGCAGTCGCTCGTTGGGGAACACTGAAGCTTTCTTT. Translation: CASSRSLGNTEAFF. The chain has TRBV6-2 or TRBV6-3 and TRBJ1-1; no clear D. Deletions cut 5 bases from V and 1 base from J, with 11 bases between. CDR1 and CDR2 (germline): MNHEY, SVGEGT. The CDR3 is made up of 14 amino acids.

Ten or more counts support this clonotype. The V and J genes are TRBV2 and TRBJ1-2; no clear D gene. The CDR3 is 12 amino acids. Per germline, CDR1 SNHLY and CDR2 FYNNEI. The V end was cut by 7 bases, the J end by 2 bases, with 8 bases between. CDR3 sequence: CASNSQNYGYTF. Written as DNA, the CDR3 is TGTGCCAGCAACAGCCAGAACTATGGCTACACCTTC.

This clonotype was observed at least ten times. The chain has TRBV15 and TRBJ2-3; D might be TRBD1 (5 bases). The CDR3 loop spans 16 amino acids. The V end lost 0 bases, the J end lost 2 bases, and 12 bases lay between the germline ends. Germline V lookup: CDR1 LNHNV, CDR2 YYDKDF (reference sequence). The CDR3 nucleotides read TGTGCCACCAGCAGAGATGGGGCAGGATTCACAGATACGCAGTATTTT. Its protein is CATSRDGAGFTDTQYF.

This sequence joins TRBV13 and TRBJ2-2; 7 bases agree with TRBD2. Germline CDR1 reads PRHDT; CDR2 reads FYEKMQ (reference sequence). Losses at the gene ends were 4 bases for V and 6 bases for J; bases not matched to a gene: 5. This CDR3 is 14 amino acids long. CDR3 protein: CASSSWTSPGELFF. CDR3 bases: TGTGCCAGCAGCTCCTGGACTAGTCCCGGGGAGCTGTTTTTT.

The gene calls are TRBV5-1 and TRBJ2-1; 8 positions agree with TRBD1. The CDR3 has 15 residues. In germline, CDR1 is SGHRS, CDR2 YFSETQ. J gave up 6 bases and V 4 bases, and 9 bases lay outside the gene matches. Here the CDR3 DNA reads TGCGCCAGCAGCCCAGGACAGGGTTTTAGCAATGAGCAGTTCTTC. Translating it yields CASSPGQGFSNEQFF.

Notes on this clonotype: Possible read error: a much larger clone is one base away. The chain is built from TRBV5-8 and TRBJ1-1; D not resolved. This CDR3 comprises 12 residues. V was shortened by 0 bases and J by 5 bases, with 5 bases between the two germline ends. Germline V gene lookup returns CDR1 SGHTS and CDR2 YDEGEE. CDR3 amino acids: CASSLVRTEAFF. In DNA form, the CDR3 reads TGTGCCAGCAGCTTGGTCAGGACTGAAGCTTTCTTT.

The J gene is TRBJ1-5, the V gene TRBV7-9; 7 bases are shared with TRBD1. The CDR3 length is 13 residues. V dropped 4 bases and J dropped 8; count of bases not matched to a gene: 5. Germline V gene data show CDR1 as SEHNR and CDR2 as FQNEAQ (reference sequence). For the CDR3, the DNA is TGTGCCAGCAGCTCAGGGGGTTTGGAGCCCCAGCATTTT. It translates to CASSSGGLEPQHF.

This clonotype was observed many times. The gene calls are TRBV5-1 and TRBJ2-7; D is perhaps TRBD1 or TRBD2 (5 bases each). In germline, CDR1 is SGHRS, CDR2 YFSETQ. V lost 7 bases, J lost 1 base, and 9 bases lay in between. The CDR3 is 12 residues long. CDR3 in amino acids: CASGTGSYEQYF. CDR3 sequence (DNA): TGCGCCAGCGGGACCGGGTCCTACGAGCAGTACTTC.

In its sample, this clonotype was seen many times. The rearrangement links TRBV10-2 to TRBJ2-3, with D possibly TRBD2 on 6 matching bases. Germline assignment: CDR1 WSHSY and CDR2 SAAADI. The V gene lost 6 bases and the J gene lost 5 bases, with 18 bases spanning the gap. The CDR3 totals 15 residues. CDR3 sequence reads: CASRAGTRMLDTQYF. The CDR3 DNA reads TGCGCCAGCAGGGCCGGGACTCGGATGTTAGATACGCAGTATTTT.

The chain carries TRBV12-3 or TRBV12-4 and TRBJ2-3, with 12 bases that match TRBD2. Unmatched junction bases numbered 9, after V lost 3 bases and J lost 2 bases. The CDR3 sequence is 18 residues long. CDR3 bases: TGTGCCAGCAGTTTCCCGCTAGCGGGGGGGATCTTCACAGATACGCAGTATTTT. This translates into CASSFPLAGGIFTDTQYF.